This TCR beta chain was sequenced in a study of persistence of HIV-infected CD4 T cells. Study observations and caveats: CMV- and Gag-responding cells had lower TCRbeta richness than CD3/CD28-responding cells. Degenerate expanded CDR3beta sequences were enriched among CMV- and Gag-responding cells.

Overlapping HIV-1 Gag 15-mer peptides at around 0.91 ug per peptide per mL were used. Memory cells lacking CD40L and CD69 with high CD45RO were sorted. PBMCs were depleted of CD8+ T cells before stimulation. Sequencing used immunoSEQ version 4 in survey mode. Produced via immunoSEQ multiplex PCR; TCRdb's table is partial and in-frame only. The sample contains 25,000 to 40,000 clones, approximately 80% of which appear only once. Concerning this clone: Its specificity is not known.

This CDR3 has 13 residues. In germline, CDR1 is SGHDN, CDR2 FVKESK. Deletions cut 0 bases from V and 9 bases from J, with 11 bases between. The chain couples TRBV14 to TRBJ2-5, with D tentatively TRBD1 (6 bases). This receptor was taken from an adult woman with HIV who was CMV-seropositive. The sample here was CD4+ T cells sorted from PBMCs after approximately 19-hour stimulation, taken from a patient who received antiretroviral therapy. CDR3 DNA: TGTGCCAGCAGCCAAGACAGGGACACGCCCCAGTACTTC. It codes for CASSQDRDTPQYF.